This T cell receptor (beta chain) stems from a study of blood T cell repertoires in COVID-19. Study-level background: The United States, Italy and Spain supplied acute and convalescent COVID-19 samples. Sources were T cells, B-cell-depleted T cells, or PBMCs; the material itself was cDNA or gDNA.

This clone was detected once. The CDR3 covers 17 residues. The junction had 12 bases not matched to a gene; V was cut back by 4 bases and J by 5 bases. Germline assignment: CDR1 SGHRS and CDR2 YFSETQ. Those enrolled in Seattle joined during active infection and were followed longitudinally afterward. Authors' processing steps: Cell counts per sample came from amplifying reference gene primers. Assay: immunoSEQ multiplex PCR; the TCRdb copy retains only in-frame clones and omits some. V, J and clone size reflect that table, while D and trimming were determined from the DNA. The sample includes some 270,000 clones, 86% of them seen just once.

The sample comprised peripheral blood. This sequence originates from an elderly woman with COVID-19, enrolled during active disease. The gene calls are TRBV5-1 and TRBJ2-5; TRBD2 agrees at 12 bases. Here the CDR3 reads CASSLGPGTSGSETQYF. As DNA, the CDR3 is TGCGCCAGCAGCCTGGGTCCCGGGACTAGCGGGTCGGAGACCCAGTACTTC. The variable domain in full, completed from reference TRBV5-1 and TRBJ2-5, reads KAGVTQTPRYLIKTRGQQVTLSCSPISGHRSVSWYQQTPGQGLQFLFEYFSETQRNKGNFPGRFSGRQFSNSRSEMNVSTLELGDSALYLCASSLGPGTSGSETQYFGPGTRLLVL.